Below, one TCR beta chain is given with its context. V lost 2 bases to trimming and J lost 5 bases, with 13 bases between them. The V gene's germline CDR1 is MGHRA and CDR2 YSYEKL. The CDR3 extends over 15 amino acids. It was with random hexamers that about 0.45 to 1 ug RNA was reverse transcribed. The immunoSEQ assay covered 54 Vbeta and 13 Jbeta segments for CDR3. TCRdb redid the calling of the immunoSEQ multiplex PCR reads with MiXCR, one entry per CDR3 protein. Of roughly 150,000 distinct CDR3 sequences detected, approximately 94% appear once; the ten largest clones hold 0.08% to 0.095%. This sample is drawn from a study of CD8 T cells in Susac syndrome.

This receptor was identified in a human donor with multiple sclerosis. This chain uses TRBV4-1 with TRBJ1-5, with D maybe TRBD1 (6 bases). The sequencing sample was made of CD4+ T cells from PBMCs. The CDR3 nucleotides read TGCGCCAGCAGCCAATCGGAACAGGGCTATCAGCCCCAGCATTTT. Encoded protein: CASSQSEQGYQPQHF.